This is a list of T cell receptor beta chains from one sample in a study of post-analysis software for immune sequencing data. TCRdb recomputed calls from the PCR reads with MiXCR, one row per CDR3 protein. This repertoire shows approximately 660,000 distinct CDR3 sequences, 55% to 60% found once; its top ten account for approximately 11%. Sequencing was carried out using blood. All receptors come from a girl aged 2 to 9 with multiple sclerosis. Both conserved end residues are part of each CDR3. A D gene is named only where the DNA matches it firmly. Rows give clone size only sometimes, using once, few, many, or a class for an expanded clone.

>TRBV6-5|.|TRBJ1-1|.
TGTGCCAGCAGTTCCGGGGCAAACACTGAAGCTTTCTTT
CASSSGANTEAFF
>TRBV5-1|.|TRBJ2-7|TRBD2
TGCGCCAGCCATAGCTTAACGACAGGAGCGGGGGCTTACTACGAGCAGCACTTC
CASHSLTTGAGAYYEQHF
>TRBV6-2/TRBV6-3|.|TRBJ1-1|.
TGTGCCAGCAGTCCAGCCGGGACGGTGAACACTGAAGCTTTCTTT
CASSPAGTVNTEAFF
>TRBV7-2|.|TRBJ2-3|TRBD2
TGTGCCAGCAGCTTAAACGGGGGGGCCACCAGCACAGATACGCAGTATTTT
CASSLNGGATSTDTQYF
>TRBV14|few|TRBJ2-7|.
TGTGCCAGCAGCCAAGGGTACACGTCCCAGTACTTC
CASSQGYTSQYF
>TRBV10-3|.|TRBJ2-7|TRBD1
TGTGCCATCAGTGGACGATATGGTGGGGACAGATCCTACGAGCAGTACTTC
CAISGRYGGDRSYEQYF
>TRBV4-3|.|TRBJ2-1|TRBD1
TGCGCCAGCACCCAAAGAGGGGGCTCCGCGAACAATGAGCAGTTCTTC
CASTQRGGSANNEQFF
>TRBV5-1|.|TRBJ2-1|TRBD1
TGCGCCAGCAGCCACGGACAGGGCAATGAGCAGTTCTTC
CASSHGQGNEQFF
>TRBV5-1|.|TRBJ2-6|.
TGCGCCAGCAGCTTGGCCTGGGCTGGGGCCAACGTCCTGACTTTC
CASSLAWAGANVLTF
>TRBV20-1|few|TRBJ1-1|.
TGCAGTGTGTCCGGGAACACTGAAGCTTTCTTT
CSVSGNTEAFF